This TCR beta chain was recorded in a study of brain T cells in children with intractable seizures. Study-level findings and limits: Patients' HCMV serostatus was unknown; virus specificity rests on CDR3 similarity alone.

The repertoire was sequenced with immunoSEQ multiplex PCR; TCRdb's copy has only in-frame clones and lacks some. Of around 80,000 clones in the sample, around 91% are singletons; the top ten hold around 22%. Sequencing was limited to surgery cases with top T cell transcript signatures in brain tissue. Germline loops: CDR1 KGHSH, CDR2 LQKENI. V lost 3 bases and J lost 0, with 1 base in between. The CDR3 spans 12 residues. Note on this clone: The antigen is undetermined.

This TCR was recovered from a girl aged 2 to 10 with Rasmussen encephalitis and intractable seizures. Sequencing was performed on peripheral blood, taken at surgery. The chain employs TRBV18 and TRBJ2-3; no firm D call. The CDR3 region is CASSPSTDTQYF. The CDR3 DNA reads as TGTGCCAGCTCACCGAGCACAGATACGCAGTATTTT.